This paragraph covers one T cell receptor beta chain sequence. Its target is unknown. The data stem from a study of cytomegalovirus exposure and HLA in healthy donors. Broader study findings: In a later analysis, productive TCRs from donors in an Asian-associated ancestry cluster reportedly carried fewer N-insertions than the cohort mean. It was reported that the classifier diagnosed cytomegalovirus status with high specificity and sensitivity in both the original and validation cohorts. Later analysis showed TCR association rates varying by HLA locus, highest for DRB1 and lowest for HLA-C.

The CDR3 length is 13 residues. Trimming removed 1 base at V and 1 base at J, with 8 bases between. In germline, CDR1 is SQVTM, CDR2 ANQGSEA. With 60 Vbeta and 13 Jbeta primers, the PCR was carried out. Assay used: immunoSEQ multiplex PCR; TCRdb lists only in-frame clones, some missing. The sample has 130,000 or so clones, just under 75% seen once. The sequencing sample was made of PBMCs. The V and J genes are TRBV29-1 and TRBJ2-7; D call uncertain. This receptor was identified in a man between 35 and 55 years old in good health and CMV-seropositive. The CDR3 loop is CSVEAHSSYEQYF. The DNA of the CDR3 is TGCAGCGTTGAAGCCCACAGTTCCTACGAGCAGTACTTC.